What follows are 26 T cell receptor beta chains derived from one specimen sequenced in a study of shared clonotypes between healthy human individuals. Sequencing used immunoSEQ multiplex PCR; TCRdb keeps in-frame clones, though not all of them. The sample has around 2.3 million clones, roughly 95% seen once. The sequenced sample was naive CD4+ T cells sorted from blood. As for subset: CD45RA+ positively selected. The receptors stem from a man younger than 35 in good health.

The chain recombines TRBV5-1 with TRBJ1-2; 9 nucleotides agree with TRBD1. The trim removed 0 bases at V and 8 bases at J, leaving 8 bases unmatched. From germline, CDR1 is SGHRS and CDR2 YFSETQ. CDR3 length: 15 residues. The CDR3 coding sequence is TGCGCCAGCAGCTTGGGGACAGGGGAGGCTGGCGGCTACACCTTC. Translated: CASSLGTGEAGGYTF.

The table lists this clone with a count of one. The chain links TRBV19 to TRBJ1-5; 8 nucleotides align to TRBD1. From germline, CDR1 is LNHDA and CDR2 SQIVND (reference sequence). J gave up 5 bases and V 3 bases, and 6 bases lay outside the gene matches. The CDR3 has 15 amino acids. The CDR3 region has the DNA TGTGCCAGTAGTATCTTTCAGGGGGCAGATCAGCCCCAGCATTTT. It specifies CASSIFQGADQPQHF.

The chain carries TRBV30 and TRBJ1-5; D may be TRBD1 (5 bases). V was clipped by 1 base and J by 4 bases, with 17 bases between them. CDR3 length: 16 amino acids. The germline V gene has CDR1 GTSNPN and CDR2 SVGIG (reference sequence). This CDR3 reads CAWSGPGHIVNQPQHF. CDR3 sequence (DNA): TGTGCCTGGAGTGGGCCCGGACATATAGTAAATCAGCCCCAGCATTTT.

The V and J genes are TRBV10-3 and TRBJ2-7; D is ambiguous. Germline CDR1 is ENHRY and CDR2 is SYGVKD. The CDR3 is 13 amino acids. Deletions cut 6 bases from V and 2 bases from J, with 11 bases between. The CDR3 reads CAIRVPATYEQYF. CDR3 in DNA: TGTGCCATCAGGGTCCCGGCAACCTACGAGCAGTACTTC.

CDR3 DNA sequence: TGTGCCATCAGTGACTTAGCGGGACGGGGTTCTTTCTACGAGCAGTACTTC. The encoded protein is CAISDLAGRGSFYEQYF. This chain connects TRBV10-3 to TRBJ2-7, with 8 bases fitting TRBD2. CDR1 is ENHRY, CDR2 SYGVKD, per germline. CDR3 length: 17 residues. V was pared by 3 bases and J by 3 bases, with 13 bases of the junction left unmatched.

The chain is built from TRBV10-1 and TRBJ1-1; D is ambiguous. Germline CDR1 is WNHNN and CDR2 is SYGVQD (reference sequence). Trimming took off 8 bases at V and 4 bases at J, with 11 bases between the two ends. The CDR3 has 12 amino acids. CDR3 protein: CASWLGSTEAFF. CDR3 bases: TGCGCCAGCTGGTTGGGAAGCACTGAAGCTTTCTTT.

Comments on this clone: Different DNA sequences within this sample yield the same CDR3. The chain is built from TRBV6-5 and TRBJ2-5; 7 bases are shared with TRBD2. This CDR3 spans 13 amino acids. Trimming took 7 bases from V and 1 from J; bases not matched to a gene: 3. Germline lookup yields CDR1 MNHEY and CDR2 SVGAGI. DNA for the CDR3: TGTGCCAGCACCCCTAGCGGCCAAGAGACCCAGTACTTC. Translation: CASTPSGQETQYF.

This clone was counted once. This chain uses TRBV10-2 with TRBJ2-2; D may be TRBD1 or TRBD2 (6 bases each). CDR3 size: 14 residues. From germline, CDR1 is WSHSY and CDR2 SAAADI. Between the trimmed V and J ends, which lost 5 bases and 2 bases, there was a span of 9 bases. CDR3 sequence: CASSRGDNTGELFF. CDR3 nucleotides: TGCGCCAGCAGTAGGGGGGACAACACCGGGGAGCTGTTTTTT.

This clone was seen a single time. This chain joins TRBV7-9 and TRBJ2-3; D tentatively fits TRBD1 or TRBD2 (5 bases each). Germline V gives CDR1 SEHNR, CDR2 FQNEAQ (reference sequence). The ends were cut back, 5 bases at V and 9 bases at J, with 15 bases in the middle. The CDR3 runs to 13 residues. CDR3 protein: CASSHDEGDTQYF. CDR3 in DNA: TGTGCCAGCAGCCACGACGAAGGGGACACGCAGTATTTT.

V gene TRBV5-1 combines with J gene TRBJ2-3, with TRBD2 identical over 14 bases. Per the germline V gene, CDR1 is SGHRS and CDR2 is YFSETQ. This CDR3 is 17 amino acids long. V was clipped by 4 bases and J by 4 bases; unmatched bases: 8. DNA of the CDR3: TGCGCCAGCAGCCCGAGACTAGCGGGGGGGCCGGCAGATACGCAGTATTTT. It is translated as CASSPRLAGGPADTQYF.

This chain joins TRBV4-1 and TRBJ2-7; 11 bases align to TRBD1. CDR1 is MGHRA and CDR2 is YSYEKL in the germline V gene. The length of the CDR3 is 15 residues. The trim removed 1 base at V and 6 bases at J, leaving 5 bases unmatched. This CDR3 reads CASSQGTGGFSEQYF. CDR3 nucleotide sequence: TGCGCCAGCAGCCAAGGGACAGGGGGCTTCAGCGAGCAGTACTTC.

This rearrangement joins TRBV27 to TRBJ2-1; D is perhaps TRBD1 (6 bases). Germline CDR1 and CDR2: MNHEY and SMNVEV (reference sequence). V gave up 5 bases and J gave up 9 bases, with 11 bases separating them. The CDR3 has 12 amino acids. The CDR3 loop reads CASSTQGREQFF. The CDR3 DNA reads TGTGCCAGCAGTACACAGGGCCGTGAGCAGTTCTTC.

The rearrangement joins TRBV29-1 to TRBJ2-5; perhaps TRBD1 as D (6 bases). The CDR3 covers 14 residues. CDR1 and CDR2 from the germline V gene are SQVTM and ANQGSEA. Trimming cost V 2 bases and J 4 bases, with 14 bases left between them. CDR3 DNA sequence: TGCAGCGTTGAAAGGGTGCAGGGGAGAGAGACCCAGTACTTC. This gives the protein CSVERVQGRETQYF.

The chain carries TRBV6-6 and TRBJ1-1; TRBD1 matches 9 bases. CDR3 size: 15 residues. Germline V gene data show CDR1 as MNHNY and CDR2 as SVGAGI (reference sequence). V was clipped by 0 bases and J by 1 base; unmatched bases: 0. The CDR3 spells CASSYSGQGNTEAFF. CDR3 sequence (DNA): TGTGCCAGCAGTTACTCGGGACAGGGGAACACTGAAGCTTTCTTT.

The J gene is TRBJ2-7, the V gene TRBV18; 8 nucleotides match TRBD2. The CDR3 totals 12 residues. V shed 2 bases and J 7 bases; nucleotides not matched to a gene: 1. Germline-derived CDR1 and CDR2 are KGHSH and LQKENI. CDR3 sequence reads: CASSPSSGEQYF. Here the CDR3 DNA reads TGTGCCAGCTCACCATCTAGCGGGGAGCAGTACTTC. The variable domain in full, completed from reference TRBV18 and TRBJ2-7, reads NAGVMQNPRHLVRRRGQEARLRCSPMKGHSHVYWYRQLPEEGLKFMVYLQKENIIDESGMPKERFSAEFPKEGPSILRIQQVVRGDSAAYFCASSPSSGEQYFGPGTRLTVT.

The rearrangement uses TRBV7-8 and TRBJ2-1; 12 bases line up with TRBD2. The CDR3 extends over 15 amino acids. Trimming removed 4 bases from V and 7 bases from J; junction bases left unmatched: 5. In germline, CDR1 is SGHVS, CDR2 FQNEAQ. In DNA, the CDR3 is TGTGCCAGCAGCTCTAGCGGGGGGGCGGCGAATGAGCAGTTCTTC. Protein: CASSSSGGAANEQFF.

The CDR3 is CASSLAPGAGISGNTIYF. The CDR3 DNA sequence: TGCGCCAGCAGCTTGGCCCCGGGAGCAGGGATATCTGGAAACACCATATATTTT. The chain joins TRBV5-1 to TRBJ1-3; possible D gene TRBD1, 5 bases. This CDR3 contains 18 residues. Germline CDR1 reads SGHRS; CDR2 reads YFSETQ. The germline V and J ends were trimmed by 0 bases and 1 base, with 17 bases remaining between them. The full variable domain, in which reference TRBV5-1 and TRBJ1-3 provide the parts outside the CDR3, is KAGVTQTPRYLIKTRGQQVTLSCSPISGHRSVSWYQQTPGQGLQFLFEYFSETQRNKGNFPGRFSGRQFSNSRSEMNVSTLELGDSALYLCASSLAPGAGISGNTIYFGEGSWLTVV.

The chain is built from TRBV6-5 and TRBJ1-1; D call uncertain. Trimming left V 2 bases short and J 4 bases short, with 11 bases between. The CDR3 totals 14 residues. Germline assignment: CDR1 MNHEY and CDR2 SVGAGI. CDR3 DNA: TGTGCCAGCAGTTACGGCTATGAAGGCACTGAAGCTTTCTTT. Encoded protein: CASSYGYEGTEAFF.

The chain carries TRBV5-1 and TRBJ2-5; 8 bases map to TRBD2. CDR1 is SGHRS, CDR2 YFSETQ, per germline. The CDR3 runs 17 residues. The junction had 13 bases not matched to a gene; V was cut back by 2 bases and J by 4 bases. CDR3 coding DNA: TGCGCCAGCAGCTTAGGGCCCAAGCGGGGGTTAGCAGAGACCCAGTACTTC. It yields the protein CASSLGPKRGLAETQYF. The whole variable domain, remainder taken from reference TRBV5-1 and TRBJ2-5, is KAGVTQTPRYLIKTRGQQVTLSCSPISGHRSVSWYQQTPGQGLQFLFEYFSETQRNKGNFPGRFSGRQFSNSRSEMNVSTLELGDSALYLCASSLGPKRGLAETQYFGPGTRLLVL.

The J gene is TRBJ2-7, the V gene TRBV11-2, with 10 bases identical to TRBD1. CDR3 length equals 15 residues. The germline gives CDR1 SGHAT, CDR2 FQNNGV. V was clipped by 6 bases and J by 6 bases; unmatched bases: 11. The DNA of the CDR3 is TGTGCCAGCAGGCGCCCGGGACAGGGGTCTGGCGAGCAGTACTTC. Its protein is CASRRPGQGSGEQYF. The full variable domain, completed using reference TRBV11-2 and TRBJ2-7, is EAGVAQSPRYKIIEKRQSVAFWCNPISGHATLYWYQQILGQGPKLLIQFQNNGVVDDSQLPKDRFSAERLKGVDSTLKIQPAKLEDSAVYLCASRRPGQGSGEQYFGPGTRLTVT.

The genes are TRBV18 and TRBJ2-7, with D possibly matching TRBD2 (5 bases). Germline lookup yields CDR1 KGHSH and CDR2 LQKENI. V dropped 2 bases and J dropped 6 bases, with 8 bases sitting between them. The CDR3 is 12 amino acids. CDR3 sequence (DNA): TGTGCCAGCTCACCATACGAGGGCGAGCAGTACTTC. This translates into CASSPYEGEQYF.

J is TRBJ2-3 and V is TRBV5-1, with TRBD2 as a possible D gene (5 bases). V lost 2 bases to trimming and J lost 3 bases, with 13 bases between them. Germline lookup yields CDR1 SGHRS and CDR2 YFSETQ. The CDR3 totals 15 residues. The CDR3 protein is CASSFSGKNTDTQYF. CDR3 DNA: TGCGCCAGCAGCTTCTCGGGGAAGAATACAGATACGCAGTATTTT. Full variable domain (rest looked up from reference TRBV5-1 and TRBJ2-3): KAGVTQTPRYLIKTRGQQVTLSCSPISGHRSVSWYQQTPGQGLQFLFEYFSETQRNKGNFPGRFSGRQFSNSRSEMNVSTLELGDSALYLCASSFSGKNTDTQYFGPGTRLTVL.

This chain joins TRBV6-1 and TRBJ2-5, with D unclear. This CDR3 is built from 13 residues. Trimming took 3 bases from V and 4 from J, leaving 9 bases between them. CDR1 and CDR2 from the germline V gene are MNHNS and SASEGT. CDR3 sequence (DNA): TGTGCCAGCAGTGACCCAGCTTTAGAGACCCAGTACTTC. Translated, it gives CASSDPALETQYF.

The chain recombines TRBV11-2 with TRBJ2-7, with D tentatively TRBD1 (5 bases). Germline-derived CDR1 and CDR2 are SGHAT and FQNNGV. CDR3 size: 15 residues. Trimming shortened V by 2 bases and J by 4 bases, and 15 bases separated the two germline ends. The CDR3 protein is CASSLHGQGIYEQYF. The CDR3 DNA reads TGTGCCAGCAGCTTACACGGGCAGGGAATATACGAGCAGTACTTC.

This clone is a singleton in its sample. The rearrangement links TRBV6-1 to TRBJ1-5; 9 bases are a match to TRBD1. The ends lost 3 bases at V and 5 bases at J; junction bases unmatched: 14. The germline V gene has CDR1 MNHNS and CDR2 SASEGT. The CDR3 is 18 amino acids. For the CDR3, the DNA is TGTGCCAGCAGTGAGGCTGTGGGCAGGACAGGGGCTTATCAGCCCCAGCATTTT. Its translation: CASSEAVGRTGAYQPQHF.

This chain links TRBV7-8 with TRBJ1-2; the match to TRBD1 covers 7 bases. V shed 5 bases, J shed 11 bases, and the junction held 11 bases outside the gene matches. The CDR3 length is 13 residues. Germline V lookup: CDR1 SGHVS, CDR2 FQNEAQ. DNA for the CDR3: TGTGCCAGCAGCGCCCGGGACAGTCGTGGATACACCTTC. It translates to CASSARDSRGYTF.